These 9 T cell receptor beta chains originate from one sample sequenced in a study of T cell responses to AZD1222 COVID-19 vaccine. Sequencing used immunoSEQ multiplex PCR; TCRdb keeps in-frame clones, though not all of them. The sample includes over 110,000 clones, roughly 90% of them seen just once. Material: peripheral blood, obtained 28 days after the second AZD1222 dose. The source of these receptors is an adult who received the AZD1222 COVID-19 vaccine.

The rearrangement links TRBV5-4 to TRBJ2-5, with TRBD1 matching 8 bases. Germline assignment: CDR1 SGHNT and CDR2 YYREEE (reference sequence). The CDR3 runs to 13 residues. V lost 4 bases, J lost 3 bases, and 2 bases stayed unmatched. CDR3 sequence (DNA): TGTGCCAGCAGCCGGGACAGGAAAGAGACCCAGTACTTC. Translating it yields CASSRDRKETQYF.

The chain recombines TRBV15 with TRBJ1-2; possible D gene TRBD1, 6 bases. The V end was cut by 0 bases, the J end by 4 bases, with 9 bases between. The CDR3 is made up of 14 amino acids. Germline values: CDR1 LNHNV, CDR2 YYDKDF (reference sequence). This CDR3 is CATSRETGTYGYTF. The CDR3 DNA reads TGTGCCACCAGCAGAGAAACAGGGACCTATGGCTACACCTTC.

This clone was seen once. J is TRBJ2-5 and V is TRBV27; D unclear. Trimming stripped 5 bases from V and 4 bases from J, with 11 bases between. Germline V lookup: CDR1 MNHEY, CDR2 SMNVEV (reference sequence). CDR3 length equals 13 residues. The CDR3: CASSPRLGETQYF. The DNA of the CDR3 is TGTGCCAGCAGTCCCCGACTCGGAGAGACCCAGTACTTC.

This chain uses TRBV29-1 with TRBJ2-3; the D gene is possibly TRBD1 (6 bases). V was shortened by 3 bases and J by 0 bases, with 10 bases between the two germline ends. Germline-derived CDR1 and CDR2 are SQVTM and ANQGSEA. The CDR3 runs to 14 residues. CDR3 residues: CSVEGASSTDTQYF. The CDR3 DNA follows: TGCAGCGTTGAGGGGGCATCTAGCACAGATACGCAGTATTTT.

The rearrangement joins TRBV12-3 or TRBV12-4 to TRBJ1-2; D is perhaps TRBD1 (6 bases). V was cut by 2 bases and J by 10 bases, with 8 bases left in between. The CDR3 has 11 residues. CDR3 coding DNA: TGTGCCAGCAGTTTAAGGGGGGCCTACACCTTC. Protein: CASSLRGAYTF.

The V call is TRBV5-1, the J call TRBJ1-3, with TRBD1 as a possible D gene (6 bases). Trimming took 4 bases from V and 4 from J, leaving 18 bases between them. Germline V lookup: CDR1 SGHRS, CDR2 YFSETQ. The CDR3 length is 16 residues. In DNA form, the CDR3 reads TGCGCCAGCAGCCCCGACGGGCAGGGGCAAGGAAACACCATATATTTT. It encodes CASSPDGQGQGNTIYF.

This chain uses TRBV4-2 with TRBJ2-7, with D maybe TRBD1 (6 bases). The V end was cut by 0 bases, the J end by 2 bases, with 17 bases between. From germline, CDR1 is LGHNA and CDR2 YNFKEQ. This CDR3 comprises 17 residues. The CDR3 is CASSQESGALFPYEQYF. As DNA, the CDR3 is TGTGCCAGCAGCCAAGAATCAGGGGCGTTATTTCCCTACGAGCAGTACTTC.

The chain uses TRBV7-8 and TRBJ1-2, with D uncertain. This CDR3 has 16 residues. Looked up from germline, CDR1 is SGHVS and CDR2 is FQNEAQ. V lost 1 base and J lost 4, with 16 bases in between. The DNA of the CDR3 is TGTGCCAGCAGCTTAGAGATGTCCAGGCCTTTCTATGGCTACACCTTC. As protein: CASSLEMSRPFYGYTF.

This clone was seen more than once but under ten times. The rearrangement joins TRBV6-6 to TRBJ2-2, with D possibly being TRBD2 (5 bases). CDR1 is MNHNY and CDR2 is SVGAGI in the germline V gene (reference sequence). The CDR3 totals 13 residues. The germline V and J ends were trimmed by 7 bases and 6 bases, with 12 bases remaining between them. DNA of the CDR3: TGTGCCAGCACCCCTCGGGGTCCCGGGGAGCTGTTTTTT. This translates into CASTPRGPGELFF.